The subject of this entry is one T cell receptor (beta chain). Given the absence of the conserved phenylalanine or tryptophan at the CDR3 end, a read error is likely. It is unclear where the CDR3 begins or ends on the DNA, so no DNA is shown, and the CDR3 is as TCRdb lists it. The data originate from a study of blood T cell repertoires in COVID-19. Study in general: Donors in the United States, Italy and Spain gave samples during acute or convalescent COVID-19. The analysed material was cDNA or gDNA that came from T cells, B-cell-depleted T cells, or PBMCs.

Profiled with immunoSEQ multiplex PCR; TCRdb holds only in-frame clones, not every one. The profile shows 200,000 to 250,000 clones, roughly 80% of them singletons. CDR1 DFQATT and CDR2 SNEGSKA come from the germline V gene (reference sequence). The CDR3 is made up of 9 amino acids, end residues included. Sequencing was done on a sample of peripheral blood. The chain recombines TRBV20-1 with TRBJ2-7; the DNA was not compared with TRBD2, the D call given in the table. The sequence derives from a human donor in a cohort sampled during active COVID-19. The CDR3 reads CSARPKGTL.